Listed here is a single TCR beta chain. Its binding antigen is unknown. No base qualities exist here, and no much larger clone lies one base off it. This record comes from a study of graft-versus-host responses after intestinal transplantation (dated by TCRdb to the early 2020s). Looking at the study overall: Recipients received multivisceral, liver-intestinal, or isolated intestinal transplants. Anti-thymocyte globulin induction was given to all recipients, followed by maintenance tacrolimus and steroids for 3 to 4 years. Bulk TCR-beta CDR3 sequencing was used to track graft-versus-host and host-versus-graft alloreactive T cell clones in the graft, circulation and bone marrow after intestinal transplantation. Alloreactive clones were identified by sequencing pre-transplant mixed lymphocyte reaction products and comparing these products with unstimulated pre-transplant donor and recipient T cells. Of the 20 to 30 intestinal transplant recipients enrolled in the cohort, one of whom was a retransplant, a few patients without pretransplant specimens were excluded. A peak of at least 4% donor T cells among recipient peripheral blood mononuclear cells was the definition used for donor T cell macrochimerism. Samples from a few later patients were sequenced in-house on an Illumina MiSeq with MiXCR processing rather than by the commercial service.

Receptors were amplified or captured by the immunoSEQ multiplex PCR assay. For most patients, genomic DNA was isolated with the Qiagen DNeasy Blood and Tissue Kit and shipped frozen to Adaptive Biotechnologies for TCR sequencing. High-throughput TCR-beta CDR3 sequencing of genomic DNA from most patients was performed by Adaptive Biotechnologies. Regarding the original processing steps: Adaptive's ImmunoSEQ software was the source of the TCR sequencing data for 15 to 20 patients, while three other patients were processed with MiXCR and VDJtools. To correct CD4 versus CD8 sorting errors, any sequence found in both subsets at a frequency ratio below 5:1 was removed. CDR3 nucleotide sequences shared between donor and recipient were removed because their origin could not be assigned. To count as alloreactive, a clone needed at least 2-fold expansion over unstimulated cells and a minimum CFSE-low frequency of 0.002% (template counts) or 0.001% (read counts). Mappable clones were those detected in sequenced pre-transplant spleen, lymph node, or MLR CFSE-low populations of the donor or recipient. Cumulative frequency of alloreactive clones was calculated as a percentage of all sequences weighted by copy number. Imported from immuneACCESS, the table was reduced by TCRdb to in-frame sequences with V and J called. These copies leave out some clones; in studies compared against another copy, an unresolved V gene accounts for under half, and the cause of the remainder is not known. For V, J and clone size, that table is used; D and trimming come from the DNA. This sample lists under 140,000 clones; roughly 95% were detected once. The ten largest make up 0.45% to 0.65% of the sample.

General study outcomes and caveats: High GvH to HvG T cell clonal ratios were observed in the allografts of patients with donor T cell macrochimerism. GvH clones turned up in recipient bone marrow, with some appearing earlier in ileal mucosa or blood, a pattern consistent with an intestinal mucosal origin. Early after transplant, peak levels of circulating GvH clones were associated with declines in HvG clones. Conclusions were limited by the relatively low number and heterogeneity of intestinal transplant patients.

The time point label, read with the paper, signifies: cells obtained before transplantation from donor or recipient. CD3+CD4+ and CD3+CD8+ populations were FACS-sorted from unstimulated pre-transplant donor and recipient cells taken from spleen or lymph nodes. V and J lose 4 bases and 3 bases, and a span of 16 bases separates them. From its cysteine to its phenylalanine, the CDR3 spans 15 amino acids. The read is trimmed to its CDR3 DNA, 45 bases read in frame from base 1. CDR1 and CDR2, per the germline V gene, are SGHTA and FQGNSA. This specimen consisted of unstimulated CD8+ T cells sorted from spleen or lymph node cells, obtained before intestinal transplant. This receptor was identified in a human donor who received an intestinal transplant. In this chain, TRBV7-2 is recombined with TRBJ2-7, and the D gene may be TRBD2, 5 bases matching. CDR3 reads: CASSSPDPGYYEQYF. The DNA sequence follows: TGTGCCAGCAGCTCCCCGGACCCGGGATACTACGAGCAGTACTTC. The full variable domain, with segments outside the CDR3 supplied by the reference TRBV7-2 and TRBJ2-7 proteins, appears as GAGVSQSPSNKVTEKGKDVELRCDPISGHTALYWYRQSLGQGLEFLIYFQGNSAPDKSGLPSDRFSAERTGGSVSTLTIQRTQQEDSAVYLCASSSPDPGYYEQYFGPGTRLTVT.